The 30 T cell receptor beta chains listed next were all sequenced from one sample in a study of control samples from healthy donors and cancer patients. The data were produced by immunoSEQ multiplex PCR, yet TCRdb's version contains in-frame clones alone and is incomplete. The sample has more than 95,000 clones; 80% to 90% are singletons. The source material was blood. The receptors derive from a woman in her forties or fifties in good health.

This chain connects TRBV7-6 to TRBJ2-7; D not certain. The CDR3 covers 16 residues. The V end lost 5 bases, the J end lost 6 bases, and 23 bases lay between the germline ends. CDR1 and CDR2 from the germline V gene are SGHVS and FNYEAQ. CDR3 coding DNA: TGTGCCAGCAGCGACCAAAAGATGGACGGAGTCGGCGAGCAGTACTTC. Translated, it gives CASSDQKMDGVGEQYF.

V gene TRBV12-3 or TRBV12-4 combines with J gene TRBJ1-1, with a tentative D call TRBD1 (5 bases). Trimming removed 5 bases from V and 2 bases from J, with 9 bases in between. The CDR3 has 13 amino acids. The CDR3 is CASSPDSNTEAFF. The CDR3 DNA reads as TGTGCCAGCAGTCCAGACAGCAACACTGAAGCTTTCTTT.

The chain links TRBV2 to TRBJ2-3; 9 bases align to TRBD2. CDR1 is SNHLY and CDR2 is FYNNEI in the germline V gene. This CDR3 is built from 16 residues. V lost 0 bases to trimming and J lost 3 bases; unmatched junction nucleotides: 4. The CDR3 sequence is CASSEAASGETDTQYF. The CDR3 DNA reads TGTGCCAGCAGTGAAGCGGCTAGCGGGGAGACAGATACGCAGTATTTT.

The chain couples TRBV6-5 to TRBJ2-1; TRBD1 is a possible D gene (7 bases). The CDR3 spans 15 residues. V gave up 7 bases and J gave up 6 bases, with 19 bases separating them. The germline V gene encodes CDR1 MNHEY and CDR2 SVGAGI. DNA for the CDR3: TGTGCCAGCATCGACAGGGACGGTAGCGGCAATGAGCAGTTCTTC. This translates into CASIDRDGSGNEQFF.

This chain links TRBV9 with TRBJ2-5, with 10 bases that match TRBD2. The trim removed 4 bases at V and 5 bases at J, leaving 5 bases unmatched. From germline, CDR1 is SGDLS and CDR2 YYNGEE. The CDR3 loop spans 14 amino acids. CDR3 nucleotides: TGTGCCAGCAGCCCGAGGGGACTAGCGGAGACCCAGTACTTC. It translates to CASSPRGLAETQYF.

This chain connects TRBV28 to TRBJ2-2; TRBD1 is a possible D gene (6 bases). Between the trimmed V and J ends, which lost 7 bases and 1 base, there was a span of 16 bases. The germline CDR1 and CDR2 sequences are MDHEN and SYDVKM. The CDR3 sequence is 16 residues long. CDR3 sequence (DNA): TGTGCCAGCACCAAAACAGGGTTACAGAACACCGGGGAGCTGTTTTTT. As protein: CASTKTGLQNTGELFF.

V gene TRBV9 combines with J gene TRBJ2-7; 8 nucleotides match TRBD2. V lost 4 bases, J lost 6 bases, and 15 bases stayed unmatched. The germline V gene has CDR1 SGDLS and CDR2 YYNGEE. The CDR3 is made up of 16 amino acids. CDR3: CASSPPGGGGFGEQYF. The CDR3 region has the DNA TGTGCCAGCAGCCCCCCGGGAGGCGGGGGGTTTGGCGAGCAGTACTTC.

The chain uses TRBV7-9 and TRBJ1-1; D is unresolved. Germline V gene data show CDR1 as SEHNR and CDR2 as FQNEAQ (reference sequence). Trimming cost V 1 base and J 0 bases, with 3 bases left between them. CDR3 length equals 13 residues. CDR3 DNA: TGTGCCAGCAGCTTAGACATGAACACTGAAGCTTTCTTT. It codes for CASSLDMNTEAFF.

Only a few counts were recorded for this clone. V and J are TRBV7-2 and TRBJ1-3; D ambiguous. Deletions cut 0 bases from V and 7 bases from J, with 22 bases between. CDR1 is SGHTA, CDR2 FQGNSA, per germline. The length of the CDR3 is 18 residues. The CDR3, as DNA: TGTGCCAGCAGCTTAGCCACCGGGAGAAGAGGACCGGGGAACACCATATATTTT. It is translated as CASSLATGRRGPGNTIYF.

The chain recombines TRBV7-8 with TRBJ2-1, with D unresolved. Trimming took off 2 bases at V and 7 bases at J, with 9 bases between the two ends. Germline CDR1 and CDR2: SGHVS and FQNEAQ. The length of the CDR3 is 13 residues. DNA for the CDR3: TGTGCCAGCAGCTTACCTGGTCGAAATGAGCAGTTCTTC. Its protein is CASSLPGRNEQFF.

This clone was counted a single time. This chain uses TRBV4-3 with TRBJ1-2; TRBD1 matches 7 bases. This CDR3 is built from 14 residues. After removal of 2 bases from V and 5 bases from J, the junction contained 5 bases not matched to a gene. Germline lookup yields CDR1 LGHNA and CDR2 YSLEER. CDR3 sequence reads: CASSQPDRNYGYTF. The DNA of the CDR3 is TGCGCCAGCAGCCAACCGGACAGGAATTATGGCTACACCTTC.

The chain employs TRBV5-1 and TRBJ2-3, with D possibly TRBD2 on 6 matching bases. Germline-derived CDR1 and CDR2 are SGHRS and YFSETQ. Trimming left V 4 bases short and J 0 bases short, with 9 bases between. CDR3 length: 14 residues. The CDR3, as DNA: TGCGCCAGCAGCATCGGACTAAGCACAGATACGCAGTATTTT. It encodes CASSIGLSTDTQYF. The full variable domain, completed using reference TRBV5-1 and TRBJ2-3, is KAGVTQTPRYLIKTRGQQVTLSCSPISGHRSVSWYQQTPGQGLQFLFEYFSETQRNKGNFPGRFSGRQFSNSRSEMNVSTLELGDSALYLCASSIGLSTDTQYFGPGTRLTVL.

The V and J genes are TRBV10-3 and TRBJ1-3; D is undetermined. The CDR3 has 14 amino acids. Germline CDR1 reads ENHRY; CDR2 reads SYGVKD. The V and J ends lost 3 bases and 0 bases respectively, with 6 bases between them. The CDR3 DNA reads TGTGCCATCAGTGATGGGAGCTCTGGAAACACCATATATTTT. Translation gives CAISDGSSGNTIYF.

This clone was counted once. V and J are TRBV7-8 and TRBJ2-7, with TRBD2 matching over 8 bases. V was clipped by 0 bases and J by 0 bases; unmatched bases: 7. In germline, CDR1 is SGHVS, CDR2 FQNEAQ. The CDR3 has 17 amino acids. For the CDR3, the DNA is TGTGCCAGCAGCTTAGCGAGCGGGGGAGAGAGCTCCTACGAGCAGTACTTC. This gives the protein CASSLASGGESSYEQYF.

J is TRBJ2-7 and V is TRBV20-1, with D possibly matching TRBD1 (7 bases). The germline CDR1 and CDR2 sequences are DFQATT and SNEGSKA (reference sequence). V was pared by 3 bases and J by 0 bases, with 15 bases between. The CDR3 is 15 amino acids. The CDR3, as DNA: TGCAGTGCTAGTCAAGCCAGGGGGGCCTCCTACGAGCAGTACTTC. Translation: CSASQARGASYEQYF.

The chain recombines TRBV5-5 with TRBJ2-5, with D unclear. The V gene's germline CDR1 is SGHKS and CDR2 YYEKEE (reference sequence). The V end was cut by 0 bases, the J end by 7 bases, with 10 bases between. CDR3 size: 13 residues. The CDR3 DNA is TGTGCCAGCAGCTTGGATGCGTCGGGGACCCAGTACTTC. This encodes CASSLDASGTQYF.

The V call is TRBV28, the J call TRBJ2-3; no clear D. The germline V and J ends were trimmed by 5 bases and 2 bases, with 5 bases remaining between them. The CDR3 is 12 residues long. CDR1 is MDHEN and CDR2 is SYDVKM in the germline V gene. The CDR3 loop is CASSEVTDTQYF. DNA for the CDR3: TGTGCCAGCAGTGAAGTCACAGATACGCAGTATTTT.

This chain connects TRBV7-3 to TRBJ2-7, with 7 bases that match TRBD2. The CDR3 spans 15 residues. Germline CDR1 SGHTA, CDR2 FQGTGA. Unmatched junction bases numbered 12, after V lost 5 bases and J lost 5 bases. The CDR3 DNA is TGTGCCAGCAGCCCCATGGGAGGGGCAGGCCACGAGCAGTACTTC. Translating gives CASSPMGGAGHEQYF.

CDR3 in DNA: TGCAGCGTTGAGTTGGGACAGCAAAGCACTGAAGCTTTCTTT. Translated: CSVELGQQSTEAFF. The chain uses TRBV29-1 and TRBJ1-1, with 7 positions matching TRBD1. J gave up 4 bases and V 3 bases, and 8 bases lay outside the gene matches. Germline-derived CDR1 and CDR2 are SQVTM and ANQGSEA. This CDR3 is 14 amino acids long.

This clone is a singleton in its sample. The V call is TRBV5-4, the J call TRBJ2-5, with TRBD2 identical over 10 bases. The CDR3 spans 16 residues. Trimming took 1 base from V and 2 from J; bases not matched to a gene: 5. From germline, CDR1 is SGHNT and CDR2 YYREEE (reference sequence). CDR3 region: CASSLSSSGRQETQYF. DNA of the CDR3: TGTGCCAGCAGCTTGTCGTCTAGCGGGAGACAAGAGACCCAGTACTTC.

This clone was picked up one time. This chain links TRBV19 with TRBJ2-6; the D is unclear. V was shortened by 9 bases and J by 0 bases, with 12 bases between the two germline ends. Germline V gene lookup returns CDR1 LNHDA and CDR2 SQIVND (reference sequence). The CDR3 is 15 amino acids. The CDR3 coding sequence is TGTGCCAGCAACCTTCAAGACTCTGGGGCCAACGTCCTGACTTTC. Protein: CASNLQDSGANVLTF.

The CDR3 sequence: CASSSNRDTEAFF. CDR3 nucleotide sequence: TGTGCCAGCAGCTCCAACAGAGACACTGAAGCTTTCTTT. V and J are TRBV11-3 and TRBJ1-1; D uncertain. CDR1 SGHNT and CDR2 YENEEA come from the germline V gene. With 4 bases removed from V and 3 bases from J, the gap between germline ends came to 9 bases. This CDR3 has 13 amino acids.

This clone was picked up a small number of times. The chain carries TRBV3-1 (or the pseudogene TRBV3-2) and TRBJ1-1; 7 bases are a match to TRBD1. Germline V gene sequence: CDR1 LGHDT, CDR2 YNNKEL (reference sequence). The CDR3 length is 13 residues. V was pared by 2 bases and J by 4 bases, with 1 base of the junction left unmatched. DNA of the CDR3: TGTGCCAGCAGCCAATACAGGGGCACTGAAGCTTTCTTT. It is translated as CASSQYRGTEAFF.

CDR3 DNA sequence: TGTGCCAGCAGCCAAGATCTGCAGGCTGGAAACACCATATATTTT. Protein product: CASSQDLQAGNTIYF. The genes are TRBV3-1 (or the pseudogene TRBV3-2) and TRBJ1-3, with D uncertain. The CDR3 extends over 15 amino acids. Trimming removed 0 bases at V and 2 bases at J, with 8 bases between. CDR1 and CDR2 from the germline V gene are LGHDT and YNNKEL (reference sequence).

The chain has TRBV5-4 and TRBJ2-5; the D gene is possibly TRBD1 (6 bases). The CDR3 is 14 amino acids. V was cut by 4 bases and J by 1 base, with 11 bases left in between. Germline V gene lookup returns CDR1 SGHNT and CDR2 YYREEE (reference sequence). CDR3 amino acids: CASSLQGTQETQYF. The DNA of the CDR3 is TGTGCCAGCAGCCTACAGGGAACCCAAGAGACCCAGTACTTC.

The chain links TRBV10-3 to TRBJ1-1; D remains unclear. Trimming took off 4 bases at V and 0 bases at J, with 6 bases between the two ends. Germline CDR1 ENHRY, CDR2 SYGVKD. The CDR3 extends over 13 amino acids. CDR3 nucleotide sequence: TGTGCCATCAGTGGACGGATGAACACTGAAGCTTTCTTT. Its translation: CAISGRMNTEAFF.

The gene calls are TRBV10-3 and TRBJ1-1; 12 bases are shared with TRBD1. This CDR3 comprises 14 residues. V shed 9 bases and J 4 bases; nucleotides not matched to a gene: 6. Per germline, CDR1 ENHRY and CDR2 SYGVKD. The CDR3 DNA follows: TGTGCCATTGGGACAGGGGGCGAAAGCACTGAAGCTTTCTTT. This gives the protein CAIGTGGESTEAFF.

The V call is TRBV27, the J call TRBJ2-2; 8 bases align to TRBD2. Looked up from germline, CDR1 is MNHEY and CDR2 is SMNVEV (reference sequence). The CDR3 is 14 amino acids. Trimming at V came to 8 bases and at J to 3 bases, leaving 5 bases not matched to a gene. As DNA, the CDR3 is TGTGCCAGCGGGGCGGGGGGTTACACCGGGGAGCTGTTTTTT. Translation: CASGAGGYTGELFF.

The V gene is TRBV28, the J gene TRBJ1-5; no clear D. V lost 5 bases and J lost 0, with 11 bases in between. CDR1 and CDR2 from the germline V gene are MDHEN and SYDVKM. There are 15 residues in the CDR3. CDR3 sequence: CASSRAEYSNQPQHF. DNA for the CDR3: TGTGCCAGCAGTCGGGCGGAGTATAGCAATCAGCCCCAGCATTTT. Using reference TRBV28 and TRBJ1-5 for the parts outside the CDR3, the full variable domain is DVKVTQSSRYLVKRTGEKVFLECVQDMDHENMFWYRQDPGLGLRLIYFSYDVKMKEKGDIPEGYSVSREKKERFSLILESASTNQTSMYLCASSRAEYSNQPQHFGDGTRLSIL.

This rearrangement joins TRBV3-1 (or the pseudogene TRBV3-2) to TRBJ1-4, with TRBD1 as a possible D gene (5 bases). This CDR3 comprises 13 residues. Trimming took 4 bases from V and 7 from J, leaving 10 bases between them. CDR1 LGHDT and CDR2 YNNKEL come from the germline V gene (reference sequence). The CDR3 nucleotides read TGTGCCAGCAGCCGGGGCCGGGGTGAAAAACTGTTTTTT. Residues: CASSRGRGEKLFF.